These T cell receptor beta chains were read from a single sample in a study of blood T cell repertoires in COVID-19. Some clones are missing from TCRdb's copy, which holds only in-frame ones; the method was immunoSEQ multiplex PCR. Of about 80,000 clones in the sample, roughly four fifths were seen once. Sequenced sample: peripheral blood. The receptor source for this set is a human donor in a cohort sampled during active COVID-19. CDR3s include the opening cysteine and the closing phenylalanine or tryptophan. The D gene is left open where the match is weak. Expanded clones are given a class, and other clones once, few, many or no size at all.

J gene: TRBJ2-7
clone size: .
V gene: TRBV12-3/TRBV12-4
D gene: .
CDR3 DNA: TGTGCCAGCAGTTTTCCCCCCGGGACAGAGCAGTACTTC
CDR3 protein: CASSFPPGTEQYF

J gene: TRBJ1-5
clone size: .
V gene: TRBV19
D gene: .
CDR3 DNA: TGTGCCAGTAGTATCCCAGGGGCCAATCAGCCCCAGCATTTT
CDR3 protein: CASSIPGANQPQHF

J gene: TRBJ1-1
clone size: .
V gene: TRBV11-3
D gene: .
CDR3 DNA: TGTGCCAGCAGCTTACGGACAGAGAGTGAAGCTTTCTTT
CDR3 protein: CASSLRTESEAFF

J gene: TRBJ1-1
clone size: .
V gene: TRBV7-9
D gene: .
CDR3 DNA: TGTGCCAGCAGTGGGAGGGGGGCGAACACTGAAGCTTTCTTT
CDR3 protein: CASSGRGANTEAFF

J gene: TRBJ2-7
clone size: .
V gene: TRBV28
D gene: TRBD1
CDR3 DNA: TGTGCCAGCAGAGGACAGGGGGCCCCCTACGAGCAGTACTTC
CDR3 protein: CASRGQGAPYEQYF

J gene: TRBJ2-5
clone size: .
V gene: TRBV19
D gene: .
CDR3 DNA: TGTGCCAGTAGCCCCACCGGAGAGACCCAGTACTTC
CDR3 protein: CASSPTGETQYF

J gene: TRBJ2-3
clone size: .
V gene: TRBV6-6
D gene: TRBD2
CDR3 DNA: TGTGCCAGCAGTTCGCCCACTAGCGGAGGGGGGGATACGCAGTATTTT
CDR3 protein: CASSSPTSGGGDTQYF

J gene: TRBJ1-2
clone size: once
V gene: TRBV19
D gene: .
CDR3 DNA: TGTGCCAGTAGTATCAGGGGCTTAATCTCCTATGGCTACACCTTC
CDR3 protein: CASSIRGLISYGYTF

J gene: TRBJ1-4
clone size: .
V gene: TRBV27
D gene: .
CDR3 DNA: TGTGCCAGCAGGTGGGGGGGCGCAGGGGAAAAACTGTTTTTT
CDR3 protein: CASRWGGAGEKLFF

J gene: TRBJ2-3
clone size: .
V gene: TRBV7-9
D gene: .
CDR3 DNA: TGTGCCAGCAGCTTAGAGGGCGGGTACACAGATACGCAGTATTTT
CDR3 protein: CASSLEGGYTDTQYF

J gene: TRBJ2-3
clone size: .
V gene: TRBV29-1
D gene: .
CDR3 DNA: TGCAGCGCCCCAAGGGGAGATACGCAGTATTTT
CDR3 protein: CSAPRGDTQYF

J gene: TRBJ1-2
clone size: few
V gene: TRBV21-1
D gene: .
CDR3 DNA: TGTGCCAGCAGCAAAGGGGACAGCTATGGCTACACCTTC
CDR3 protein: CASSKGDSYGYTF

J gene: TRBJ2-3
clone size: once
V gene: TRBV15
D gene: .
CDR3 DNA: TGTGCCACCAGGGCGGGGCTCACAGATACGCAGTATTTT
CDR3 protein: CATRAGLTDTQYF

J gene: TRBJ1-1
clone size: .
V gene: TRBV29-1
D gene: .
CDR3 DNA: TGCAGCGTTGGTCCGGGGGGTATAGGAACTGAAGCTTTCTTT
CDR3 protein: CSVGPGGIGTEAFF

J gene: TRBJ1-5
clone size: .
V gene: TRBV7-9
D gene: .
CDR3 DNA: TGTGCCAGCAGCTCCGGAAGGGGTGGAAGCAATCAGCCCCAGCATTTT
CDR3 protein: CASSSGRGGSNQPQHF

J gene: TRBJ2-3
clone size: .
V gene: TRBV5-1
D gene: .
CDR3 DNA: TGCGCCAGCAGCTTGGGGCCATACCGAGATACGCAGTATTTT
CDR3 protein: CASSLGPYRDTQYF

J gene: TRBJ2-2
clone size: .
V gene: TRBV5-1
D gene: .
CDR3 DNA: TGCGCCAGCAGCCTACGGGTGGGGCCTTTGAACACCGGGGAGCTGTTTTTT
CDR3 protein: CASSLRVGPLNTGELFF

J gene: TRBJ1-5
clone size: .
V gene: TRBV2
D gene: TRBD1
CDR3 DNA: TGTGCCAGCAGTGTGGACAGGGATCAGCCCCAGCATTTT
CDR3 protein: CASSVDRDQPQHF

J gene: TRBJ2-3
clone size: .
V gene: TRBV14
D gene: TRBD2
CDR3 DNA: TGTGCCAGCGGAATGGCTAGCGGGCTGACAGATACGCAGTATTTT
CDR3 protein: CASGMASGLTDTQYF

J gene: TRBJ1-6
clone size: .
V gene: TRBV7-9
D gene: .
CDR3 DNA: TGTGCCAGCAGCTCGGGGGGCCCCCTCCACTTT
CDR3 protein: CASSSGGPLHF

J gene: TRBJ2-7
clone size: .
V gene: TRBV9
D gene: TRBD1
CDR3 DNA: TGTGCCAGCAGCCCCCCAGAGTGGGACAGCCACGAGCAGTACTTC
CDR3 protein: CASSPPEWDSHEQYF

J gene: TRBJ1-4
clone size: .
V gene: TRBV27
D gene: TRBD1
CDR3 DNA: TGTGCCAGCAGTTTGTACAGGGGAACTAATGAAAAACTGTTTTTT
CDR3 protein: CASSLYRGTNEKLFF

J gene: TRBJ2-1
clone size: .
V gene: TRBV7-7
D gene: TRBD2
CDR3 DNA: TGTGCCAGCAGCTTGGCGACTAGCGGGAAGGATGAGCAGTTCTTC
CDR3 protein: CASSLATSGKDEQFF

J gene: TRBJ2-1
clone size: once
V gene: TRBV30
D gene: TRBD2
CDR3 DNA: TGTGCCTTAGGGGTTAGCGGGGGGGCCGATGAGCAGTTCTTC
CDR3 protein: CALGVSGGADEQFF

J gene: TRBJ1-5
clone size: .
V gene: TRBV28
D gene: TRBD1
CDR3 DNA: TGTGCCAGCAAGCGGGACAGGGGCAATCAGCCCCAGCATTTT
CDR3 protein: CASKRDRGNQPQHF

J gene: TRBJ1-4
clone size: .
V gene: TRBV25-1
D gene: TRBD1
CDR3 DNA: TGTGCCAGCACCCCTAGGACAGGGGTCGAAAAACTGTTTTTT
CDR3 protein: CASTPRTGVEKLFF